The 25 T cell receptor beta chains below were found in one sample sequenced in a study of OX40 agonist ivuxolimab in advanced cancers. TCRdb's copy holds only in-frame clones and misses some; the assay was immunoSEQ multiplex PCR. The repertoire consists of around 33,000 clones, with 84% occurring once and the leading ten covering approximately 20%. The sample here was CD4+ or CD8+ T cells sorted from blood, taken in a trial of the OX40 agonist ivuxolimab. Every receptor here comes from an adult with an advanced solid tumor such as melanoma, head and neck, liver or kidney cancer.

CDR3 in amino acids: CASSLGIGGTDTGELFF. CDR3 bases: TGCGCCAGCAGCTTGGGAATTGGGGGAACGGACACCGGGGAGCTGTTTTTT. This chain connects TRBV5-1 to TRBJ2-2; D tentatively reads TRBD1 or TRBD2 (5 bases each). The germline V and J ends were trimmed by 0 bases and 3 bases, with 15 bases remaining between them. The germline V gene has CDR1 SGHRS and CDR2 YFSETQ. CDR3 length: 17 amino acids.

J is TRBJ2-7 and V is TRBV7-9; 8 nucleotides line up with TRBD1. Germline CDR1 SEHNR, CDR2 FQNEAQ (reference sequence). CDR3 length equals 15 residues. V was clipped by 5 bases and J by 3 bases; unmatched bases: 9. The CDR3 sequence: CASSPRTGSSYEQYF. CDR3 nucleotide sequence: TGTGCCAGCAGCCCCAGGACAGGGTCTAGCTACGAGCAGTACTTC.

V gene TRBV27 combines with J gene TRBJ1-1, with D perhaps matching TRBD1 (6 bases). V dropped 4 bases and J dropped 8 bases, with 11 bases sitting between them. Germline lookup yields CDR1 MNHEY and CDR2 SMNVEV (reference sequence). The CDR3 runs to 12 residues. The CDR3 here is CASSSDTGEAFF. The CDR3 DNA is TGTGCCAGCAGTTCCGATACAGGGGAAGCTTTCTTT.

This chain joins TRBV7-9 and TRBJ1-2, with 12 positions matching TRBD1. This CDR3 contains 14 residues. Looked up from germline, CDR1 is SEHNR and CDR2 is FQNEAQ (reference sequence). Unmatched junction bases numbered 3, after V lost 4 bases and J lost 6 bases. CDR3 bases: TGTGCCAGCAGCTCCGGGACAGGGGGCGATGGCTACACCTTC. Its protein is CASSSGTGGDGYTF.

This clone was observed a few times. The J gene is TRBJ2-3, the V gene TRBV15; TRBD2 matches at 8 bases. The CDR3 runs to 17 residues. In germline, CDR1 is LNHNV, CDR2 YYDKDF (reference sequence). V was pared by 0 bases and J by 5 bases, with 10 bases of the junction left unmatched. The CDR3 loop is CATSRESGRGRLDTQYF. CDR3 coding DNA: TGTGCCACCAGCAGAGAGAGCGGGAGAGGGCGTTTAGATACGCAGTATTTT. Together with reference TRBV15 and TRBJ2-3, the CDR3 gives the full variable domain: DAMVIQNPRYQVTQFGKPVTLSCSQTLNHNVMYWYQQKSSQAPKLLFHYYDKDFNNEADTPDNFQSRRPNTSFCFLDIRSPGLGDTAMYLCATSRESGRGRLDTQYFGPGTRLTVL.

CDR3 loop: CAWSREAPSSYEQYF. CDR3 nucleotides: TGTGCCTGGAGTAGGGAAGCGCCGAGCTCCTACGAGCAGTACTTC. The J gene is TRBJ2-7, the V gene TRBV30; D gene uncertain. V was shortened by 2 bases and J by 0 bases, with 14 bases between the two germline ends. Germline V gene sequence: CDR1 GTSNPN, CDR2 SVGIG (reference sequence). The CDR3 consists of 15 residues.

The rearrangement links TRBV29-1 to TRBJ2-7; the D call may be TRBD1 or TRBD2 (6 bases each). V dropped 1 base and J dropped 5 bases, with 15 bases sitting between them. Germline loops: CDR1 SQVTM, CDR2 ANQGSEA. The CDR3 totals 14 residues. The CDR3 nucleotides read TGCAGCGTTGAAGTAGGAGAGGGGGGCGACGAGCAGTACTTC. Residues: CSVEVGEGGDEQYF.

The CDR3: CASSQGQGRATNEKLFF. The CDR3 region has the DNA TGCGCCAGCAGCCAAGGACAGGGGCGAGCAACTAATGAAAAACTGTTTTTT. This chain joins TRBV4-1 and TRBJ1-4; 8 positions match TRBD1. The CDR3 length is 17 residues. J was trimmed by 0 bases and V by 1 base; bases with no gene match: 4. Germline V gene lookup returns CDR1 MGHRA and CDR2 YSYEKL.

The V gene is TRBV28, the J gene TRBJ2-7; TRBD1 is a possible D gene (6 bases). Per germline, CDR1 MDHEN and CDR2 SYDVKM. The CDR3 consists of 17 residues. The V end lost 1 base, the J end lost 0 bases, and 16 bases lay between the germline ends. CDR3 nucleotide sequence: TGTGCCAGCAGTTTATCATTGGACAGTTCGAGCTCCTACGAGCAGTACTTC. It specifies CASSLSLDSSSSYEQYF.

The gene calls are TRBV7-8 and TRBJ2-7; maybe TRBD1 (5 bases). The ends were cut back, 3 bases at V and 5 bases at J, with 8 bases in the middle. Per germline, CDR1 SGHVS and CDR2 FQNEAQ. This CDR3 contains 12 residues. The CDR3 DNA reads TGTGCCAGCAGCTTGGGGCGGAACGAGCAGTACTTC. Translation: CASSLGRNEQYF.

The CDR3 DNA reads as TGCGCCAGCAGCGGCAACCAGGGGGCGCGGACCGGGGAGCTGTTTTTT. Protein: CASSGNQGARTGELFF. The V and J genes are TRBV4-3 and TRBJ2-2; 8 nucleotides line up with TRBD1. The CDR3 length is 16 residues. Germline CDR1 and CDR2: LGHNA and YSLEER. V lost 5 bases to trimming and J lost 5 bases; unmatched junction nucleotides: 10.

The chain is built from TRBV6-1 and TRBJ2-5, with D perhaps TRBD2 (7 bases). Trimming took off 6 bases at V and 4 bases at J, with 12 bases between the two ends. This CDR3 comprises 13 residues. Germline CDR1 and CDR2: MNHNS and SASEGT. The CDR3 region has the DNA TGTGCCAGCAGAGAGGCGGGGGCAGAGACCCAGTACTTC. Amino acids: CASREAGAETQYF.

This clone was detected only a few times. The CDR3 DNA is TGTGCCAGTGGGACCGGGACTAAAGCTTTCTTT. It codes for CASGTGTKAFF. The genes are TRBV19 and TRBJ1-1, with D possibly being TRBD1 (5 bases). The CDR3 sequence is 11 residues long. The ends were cut back, 8 bases at V and 9 bases at J, with 13 bases in the middle. Looked up from germline, CDR1 is LNHDA and CDR2 is SQIVND (reference sequence).

The chain carries TRBV4-1 and TRBJ1-3; D gene ambiguous. The CDR3 runs to 18 residues. Deletions cut 0 bases from V and 0 bases from J, with 15 bases between. CDR1 is MGHRA, CDR2 YSYEKL, per germline. CDR3 sequence: CASSQDFRVLFSGNTIYF. The CDR3 nucleotides are TGCGCCAGCAGCCAAGATTTTCGGGTTCTCTTCTCTGGAAACACCATATATTTT.

V is TRBV27 and J is TRBJ2-1; 7 bases are a match to TRBD1. Per germline, CDR1 MNHEY and CDR2 SMNVEV (reference sequence). The CDR3 is made up of 12 amino acids. J was trimmed by 7 bases and V by 5 bases; bases with no gene match: 2. In nucleotides, the CDR3 is TGTGCCAGCAGTCTACAGGGGAATGAGCAGTTCTTC. It codes for CASSLQGNEQFF.

The V call is TRBV9, the J call TRBJ2-1, with 9 bases fitting TRBD2. CDR3 length: 20 amino acids. V was pared by 3 bases and J by 4 bases, with 20 bases of the junction left unmatched. Looked up from germline, CDR1 is SGDLS and CDR2 is YYNGEE. CDR3 amino acids: CASSGTGLAGFYSGYNEQFF. For the CDR3, the DNA is TGTGCCAGCAGCGGAACCGGGCTAGCGGGGTTTTACTCGGGATACAATGAGCAGTTCTTC.

The J gene is TRBJ2-7, the V gene TRBV4-1; D call uncertain. V lost 1 base and J 0 bases, leaving 10 bases between the germline ends. Germline loops: CDR1 MGHRA, CDR2 YSYEKL. CDR3 length: 15 residues. The CDR3 here is CASSQGQVSSYEQYF. CDR3 DNA sequence: TGCGCCAGCAGCCAAGGGCAGGTGAGCTCCTACGAGCAGTACTTC.

The chain is built from TRBV27 and TRBJ2-7; D is tentatively TRBD1 or TRBD2 (5 bases each). The germline V gene has CDR1 MNHEY and CDR2 SMNVEV (reference sequence). V was shortened by 5 bases and J by 6 bases, with 17 bases between the two germline ends. The CDR3 spans 14 residues. Here the CDR3 reads CASSPGTPNREQYF. The DNA for the CDR3 is TGTGCCAGCAGTCCGGGGACCCCGAACCGCGAGCAGTACTTC.

The chain uses TRBV19 and TRBJ1-4; the D is unclear. This CDR3 is built from 17 residues. V was clipped by 0 bases and J by 0 bases, with 11 bases between them. Germline V lookup: CDR1 LNHDA, CDR2 SQIVND (reference sequence). This chain's CDR3 is CASSIDQAGSTNEKLFF. CDR3 nucleotide sequence: TGTGCCAGTAGTATAGATCAGGCAGGCTCAACTAATGAAAAACTGTTTTTT.

This chain links TRBV7-9 with TRBJ2-4; no firm D call. Germline CDR1 reads SEHNR; CDR2 reads FQNEAQ (reference sequence). The V and J ends lost 1 base and 0 bases respectively, with 13 bases between them. The CDR3 totals 17 residues. CDR3 DNA: TGTGCCAGCAGCTTAGTCCCCTCCATGGAAGCCAAAAACATTCAGTACTTC. This codes for CASSLVPSMEAKNIQYF.

The chain links TRBV27 to TRBJ2-1; 11 nucleotides align to TRBD2. The CDR3 is made up of 16 amino acids. CDR1 and CDR2 (germline): MNHEY, SMNVEV (reference sequence). J gave up 5 bases and V 3 bases, and 6 bases lay outside the gene matches. CDR3 in amino acids: CASSFSSGRLHNEQFF. The CDR3 DNA reads as TGTGCCAGCAGTTTCTCTAGCGGGAGGCTCCACAATGAGCAGTTCTTC.

The rearrangement uses TRBV11-2 and TRBJ1-1, with TRBD1 matching 11 bases. Germline trimming cut 5 bases from V and 3 bases from J; bases unmatched to any gene: 11. Germline assignment: CDR1 SGHAT and CDR2 FQNNGV. The CDR3 totals 17 residues. Written as DNA, the CDR3 is TGTGCCAGCAGCACAACTAGGCGGGGACAGGGGGACACTGAAGCTTTCTTT. This gives the protein CASSTTRRGQGDTEAFF.

The rearrangement joins TRBV7-8 to TRBJ2-1; 11 positions agree with TRBD2. This CDR3 has 14 amino acids. Trimming took 8 bases from V and 3 from J; bases not matched to a gene: 3. Germline CDR1 and CDR2: SGHVS and FQNEAQ. CDR3 sequence (DNA): TGTGCCAGCTTTAGCGGGAGGGGCTACAATGAGCAGTTCTTC. The encoded protein is CASFSGRGYNEQFF. Supplemented by reference TRBV7-8 and TRBJ2-1, the full variable domain reads GAGVSQSPRYKVAKRGQDVALRCDPISGHVSLFWYQQALGQGPEFLTYFQNEAQLDKSGLPSDRFFAERPEGSVSTLKIQRTQQEDSAVYLCASFSGRGYNEQFFGPGTRLTVL.

The chain is built from TRBV19 and TRBJ2-7; TRBD1 might be the D (6 bases). V lost 2 bases, J lost 7 bases, and 15 bases lay in between. The CDR3 spans 14 residues. CDR1 LNHDA and CDR2 SQIVND come from the germline V gene (reference sequence). CDR3 loop: CASSISGRGGEQYF. The CDR3 nucleotides read TGTGCCAGTAGTATATCGGGCAGGGGTGGAGAGCAGTACTTC.

The chain couples TRBV19 to TRBJ1-5; 7 nucleotides match TRBD1. The length of the CDR3 is 15 residues. V was clipped by 5 bases and J by 3 bases; unmatched bases: 7. Germline CDR1 is LNHDA and CDR2 is SQIVND (reference sequence). CDR3 amino acids: CASSFRDSINQPQHF. DNA for the CDR3: TGTGCCAGTAGTTTCCGGGACAGCATCAATCAGCCCCAGCATTTT.